This T cell receptor (beta chain) derives from a study of T-cell reconstitution after alpha-beta-depleted transplantation in children. The TCRbeta library was prepared with unique molecular identifiers. Via MiXCR, TCRdb re-called the PCR reads, giving one row per CDR3 protein. The sample holds 360,000 or so distinct CDR3 sequences, about a fifth seen once. This clonotype was recorded many times. Per the germline V gene, CDR1 is SGHTA and CDR2 is FQGNSA. CDR3 length: 14 residues. V shed 3 bases and J shed 7 bases, with 13 bases lying between them. The genes are TRBV7-2 and TRBJ1-5; D unclear. This receptor was identified in a human donor who donated a stem cell graft to a child with acute myeloid leukemia. This specimen consisted of PBMCs from the stem cell graft donor, obtained from the stem cell graft. The CDR3 DNA reads TGTGCCAGCAGCTTCGGTCCTGAGCAGCAGCCCCAGCATTTT. Translating it yields CASSFGPEQQPQHF.